This paragraph reports one T cell receptor (beta chain). This clonotype came up many times. Which antigen it targets is not known. No much larger clonotype is one base removed from it; base qualities were not supplied. What this sample's time point label stands for: sample taken at primary tumor resection. The donors were approximately 70 patients from the lung TRACERx cohort who had early-stage, untreated non-small cell lung cancer. Whole RNA extracted from tumor and nontumor lung tissue, or from cryopreserved PBMC samples, was used for TCR sequencing without cell sorting. Only patients for whom sufficient RNA was available from at least two tumor regions were selected for TCR sequencing. The data originate from a study of spatial heterogeneity in lung cancer (dated by TCRdb to the late 2010s). Study-wide context: Beta-chain transcripts were consistently detected in greater numbers than alpha-chain transcripts, which likely reflected higher beta-chain transcript abundance. In the raw uncorrected reads, each unique combination of TCR and UMI appeared more than ten times on average. Both alpha and beta chains were TCR-sequenced in samples taken at surgery, namely 220 tumor regions, approximately 66 matched nontumor lung samples and roughly 56 PBMC samples. The study quantitatively compared TCR alpha and beta repertoires across multiple tumor regions, matched nontumor lung and blood in non-small cell lung cancer. TCR repertoire features were related to nonsynonymous mutation counts determined by whole-exome sequencing of tumor tissue.

Germline trimming amounts to 4 bases on V and 5 bases on J, with 11 as the count of junction bases outside the gene matches. The CDR1 and CDR2 encoded by the germline V gene are KGHDR and SFDVKD. The cysteine opens and the phenylalanine closes a CDR3 of 17 amino acids. The entry retains the CDR3 DNA only, 51 bases that are in frame from base 1. Broad study findings and their caveats: Ubiquitous expanded tumor TCRs were found in blood more often at tumor resection than at routine follow-up. Confirming at a functional level the hypothesis that regional TCRs recognize regional mutations was considered to require additional single-cell paired TCR alpha and beta sequencing.

Library creation used 5' RACE. The run used a NextSeq 500. The TCR library protocol attached a unique molecular identifier to each TCR cDNA molecule to allow correction of PCR and sequencing errors. Per the original workflow: TCR identification, UMI-based error correction and CDR3 extraction were all carried out with Decombinator tools. TCRs above a frequency of 2 per 1,000, corresponding to the top 1% of the tumor frequency distribution, were defined as expanded. Renyi diversity was computed with the R vegan package after each repertoire had been subsampled 100 times to 5,000 TCRs. CDR3 similarity networks were built from amino acid triplet string-kernel similarity, connecting CDR3s with pairwise similarity above 0.82. The public reads were quality trimmed at Q25 with fastp and then assembled into clones with MiXCR by TCRdb, keeping productive beta chains. Every entry covers one CDR3 protein and lists the most common genes and DNA from its rows. These V and J calls are TCRdb output, not the study's own analysis. The sample has over 7,500 distinct CDR3 sequences on record, roughly 9.2% of them singletons. Together, the top ten hold about 44% of the sample.

The V and J segments used are TRBV24-1 and TRBJ2-1, with TRBD2 identical over 9 junction bases. The sample consisted of PBMCs, taken at surgery. This clonotype originated in a male donor with early-stage non-small cell lung cancer. The bases read TGTGCCACCAGTGAGGGCATCCTAGCGGGATTTAACAATGAGCAGTTCTTC. Translated, it reads CATSEGILAGFNNEQFF.